These T cell receptor beta chains were read from a single sample in a study of shared clonotypes between healthy human individuals. Measured with immunoSEQ multiplex PCR; TCRdb has only the in-frame clones, and not every one. The sample lists some 630,000 clones; around 72% were seen once. The sequenced sample was memory CD4+ T cells sorted from blood. The receptors stem from a woman younger than 45 in good health. The CDR3 runs from the conserved cysteine through the conserved F or W. The D gene is left open where the match is weak. The listing skips clone size in some rows; elsewhere it reads once, few, many or a size class.

V gene,D gene,J gene,clone size,CDR3 protein,CDR3 DNA
TRBV18,TRBD2,TRBJ2-1,few,CASSRAEIRGGEQFF,TGTGCCAGCTCACGGGCGGAGATCCGGGGGGGTGAGCAGTTCTTC
TRBV30,NA,TRBJ1-4,NA,CAWKGGGTEKLFF,TGTGCCTGGAAGGGTGGGGGAACTGAAAAACTGTTTTTT
TRBV29-1,TRBD2,TRBJ2-5,NA,CSVAAGLQETQYF,TGCAGCGTTGCAGCGGGGCTACAAGAGACCCAGTACTTC
TRBV5-1,TRBD2,TRBJ2-3,NA,CASSLGPGGITDTQYF,TGCGCCAGCAGCTTGGGTCCGGGAGGGATAACAGATACGCAGTATTTT
TRBV18,NA,TRBJ2-7,NA,CASSPRDEQYF,TGTGCCAGCTCCCCCAGGGACGAGCAGTACTTC
TRBV2,NA,TRBJ2-7,NA,CASRVPGSTIYEQYF,TGTGCCAGCAGGGTCCCCGGATCGACAATCTACGAGCAGTACTTC
TRBV2,TRBD2,TRBJ2-1,NA,CASSEQAGAHEQFF,TGTGCCAGCAGTGAACAAGCGGGAGCCCATGAGCAGTTCTTC
TRBV15,TRBD1,TRBJ1-5,NA,CATSIDRGRVWPQHF,TGTGCCACCAGCATTGACAGGGGGCGGGTGTGGCCCCAGCATTTT
TRBV6-5,NA,TRBJ2-7,NA,CASSLRGDDSEQYF,TGTGCCAGCAGTTTGCGGGGAGATGATTCCGAGCAGTACTTC
TRBV7-2,NA,TRBJ2-7,NA,CASSLSRGSYEQYF,TGTGCCAGCAGCTTATCCCGCGGGTCCTACGAGCAGTACTTC
TRBV30,NA,TRBJ2-2,few,CACPTAGHNTGELFF,TGTGCCTGTCCAACGGCGGGACATAACACCGGGGAGCTGTTTTTT
TRBV6-1,NA,TRBJ1-5,NA,CASSFTPGPNQPQHF,TGTGCCAGCAGTTTTACTCCGGGGCCAAATCAGCCCCAGCATTTT
TRBV11-2,TRBD2,TRBJ2-1,NA,CASSLVSSGGYNEQFF,TGTGCCAGCAGCTTAGTGTCTAGCGGGGGCTACAATGAGCAGTTCTTC
TRBV27,NA,TRBJ2-1,NA,CASGYYRRSYNEQFF,TGTGCCAGCGGATATTACAGGAGGTCCTACAATGAGCAGTTCTTC